The source of this T cell receptor beta chain is a study of T-cell memory formation after mild COVID-19. Study as a whole: Largely, TCR clusters stayed within a single donor. Study-wide findings and caveats: Nothing showed for sure that second-wave clones peaking on day 37 were SARS-CoV-2 specific. Some clones that responded turned up in pre-infection memory, which suggests that cross-reactive memory joined in.

With regard to this clonotype: The antigen is not known.

UMIs and sample barcodes were carried by the TCR alpha and TCR beta cDNA libraries that 5'RACE produced using constant-segment primers. TCRdb re-derived calls from the 5' RACE reads in MiXCR, one entry per CDR3 protein. The repertoire holds 350,000 to 500,000 distinct CDR3 sequences, with about 19% as singletons. With 0 bases clipped from V and 3 bases from J, the junction kept 5 bases outside the gene matches. Per the germline V gene, CDR1 is SGHRS and CDR2 is YFSETQ. This CDR3 has 15 residues. This chain links TRBV5-1 with TRBJ1-1; the match to TRBD1 covers 7 bases. The sequenced material came from PBMCs or a T cell subset sorted from them (not recorded which). This clonotype was obtained from an adult woman who had mild COVID-19 (a few samples of this study predate the infection). Cell type and time point are not known. The CDR3 coding sequence is TGCGCCAGCAGCTTGGTAGGCAGGGGGGACACTGAAGCTTTCTTT. It yields the protein CASSLVGRGDTEAFF.